The 32 T cell receptor beta chains given below trace back to one sample, sequenced in a study of identical twins (dated by TCRdb to about 2016). Libraries were made using 5' RACE. The instrument given in TCRdb is Illumina HiSeq 2000. TCRdb cleaned the public reads at Q25 with fastp, built clones with MiXCR and kept in-frame beta chains. CDR3 protein sequences are deduplicated, and each keeps its most common genes and DNA. This sample holds 1.5 million to 2 million distinct CDR3 sequences; 25% to 35% were observed only once. About 0.3% of the sample goes to the ten largest clones. The sample consisted of cord blood. The source of these receptors is a newborn girl in good health.

V is TRBV2 and J is TRBJ2-1; 12 positions agree with TRBD2. Germline values: CDR1 SNHLY, CDR2 FYNNEI. The CDR3 runs to 14 residues. V trimming: 3 bases; J trimming: 8 bases; junction bases outside the gene matches: 2. CDR3 region: CASSETSGSHEQFF. In DNA form, the CDR3 reads TGTGCCAGCAGTGAGACTAGCGGGAGCCATGAGCAGTTCTTC.

The chain links TRBV10-3 to TRBJ1-3; TRBD1 matches at 9 bases. J lost 6 bases, V lost 3 bases, and 15 bases had no gene match. The CDR3 loop spans 18 amino acids. Germline lookup yields CDR1 ENHRY and CDR2 SYGVKD. The CDR3 DNA reads as TGTGCCATCAGTGACCTCGGGACAGGGCCGGGTGCGGAAAACACCATATATTTT. Its protein is CAISDLGTGPGAENTIYF.

The chain has TRBV5-1 and TRBJ1-1, with unresolved D. Germline V gives CDR1 SGHRS, CDR2 YFSETQ. With 4 bases removed from V and 5 bases from J, the gap between germline ends came to 12 bases. This CDR3 is 13 amino acids long. The CDR3 is CASSRLPGTEAFF. In DNA form, the CDR3 reads TGCGCCAGCAGCCGACTACCTGGGACTGAAGCTTTCTTT.

The CDR3 sequence is CSARDLVGPPTQYF. The CDR3 nucleotides read TGCAGTGCTAGAGATCTAGTGGGCCCCCCTACGCAGTATTTT. J is TRBJ2-3 and V is TRBV20-1; D is ambiguous. Germline V gives CDR1 DFQATT, CDR2 SNEGSKA (reference sequence). The CDR3 runs 14 residues. The V end lost 0 bases, the J end lost 8 bases, and 15 bases lay between the germline ends.

The chain combines TRBV10-3 with TRBJ2-1; 12 bases align to TRBD2. CDR3 length equals 15 residues. Trimming removed 11 bases from V and 0 bases from J; junction bases left unmatched: 5. The germline CDR1 and CDR2 sequences are ENHRY and SYGVKD. CDR3: CAVRLAGASYNEQFF. In nucleotides, the CDR3 is TGTGCCGTTAGACTAGCGGGGGCCTCCTACAATGAGCAGTTCTTC.

This clonotype was seen a few times. V gene TRBV5-4 combines with J gene TRBJ2-5, with 8 positions matching TRBD2. J lost 7 bases, V lost 5 bases, and 10 bases had no gene match. CDR3 length: 14 residues. Germline lookup yields CDR1 SGHNT and CDR2 YYREEE (reference sequence). CDR3 protein: CASSLPGLGGTQYF. The CDR3 DNA sequence: TGTGCCAGCAGTTTACCGGGACTAGGGGGGACCCAGTACTTC.

This rearrangement joins TRBV10-3 to TRBJ2-5; 7 bases are shared with TRBD2. V was pared by 3 bases and J by 5 bases, with 6 bases of the junction left unmatched. The CDR3 runs to 14 residues. The germline CDR1 and CDR2 sequences are ENHRY and SYGVKD. CDR3 sequence (DNA): TGTGCCATCAGTGACCCTGGGGGGGATGAGACCCAGTACTTC. It encodes CAISDPGGDETQYF.

The chain carries TRBV5-6 and TRBJ2-3; 13 bases match TRBD2. V trimming: 3 bases; J trimming: 6 bases; junction bases outside the gene matches: 4. There are 15 residues in the CDR3. CDR1 is SGHDT, CDR2 YYEEEE, per germline. In DNA form, the CDR3 reads TGTGCCAGCAGCTCGACTAGCGGGGGGATCGATACGCAGTATTTT. This translates into CASSSTSGGIDTQYF. The complete variable domain, with remaining parts taken from reference TRBV5-6 and TRBJ2-3, reads DAGVTQSPTHLIKTRGQQVTLRCSPKSGHDTVSWYQQALGQGPQFIFQYYEEEERQRGNFPDRFSGHQFPNYSSELNVNALLLGDSALYLCASSSTSGGIDTQYFGPGTRLTVL.

This clonotype was recorded a few times. The chain is built from TRBV20-1 and TRBJ2-1; D is unclear. Trimming cost V 5 bases and J 7 bases, with 18 bases left between them. The CDR3 has 14 residues. Per the germline V gene, CDR1 is DFQATT and CDR2 is SNEGSKA (reference sequence). The CDR3 bases are TGCAGTGCTCCCCAGCCCGGAAGGCCAAATGAGCAGTTCTTC. This sequence encodes CSAPQPGRPNEQFF.

The chain combines TRBV2 with TRBJ2-2; 8 bases fit TRBD2. Germline loops: CDR1 SNHLY, CDR2 FYNNEI. Losses at the gene ends were 6 bases for V and 5 bases for J; bases not matched to a gene: 5. The CDR3 has 14 amino acids. The CDR3 spells CASSWTSWTGELFF. The DNA for the CDR3 is TGTGCCAGCAGCTGGACTAGCTGGACCGGGGAGCTGTTTTTT.

The rearrangement uses TRBV29-1 and TRBJ2-4; 12 bases map to TRBD2. TRBJ2-7 matches the DNA end more closely, so the J call is doubtful. The germline V gene encodes CDR1 SQVTM and CDR2 ANQGSEA. The CDR3 contains 17 residues. This chain's CDR3 is CSVYSPGTSGWLYEQYF. CDR3 bases: TGCAGCGTCTACTCGCCCGGGACTAGCGGGTGGCTCTACGAGCAGTACTTC.

The chain joins TRBV15 to TRBJ1-6; D is ambiguous. The CDR3 is 14 residues long. Germline lookup yields CDR1 LNHNV and CDR2 YYDKDF (reference sequence). Trimming shortened V by 0 bases and J by 10 bases, and 10 bases separated the two germline ends. For the CDR3, the DNA is TGTGCCACCAGCAGAGATAACATTGGGTCACCCCTCCACTTT. Its translation: CATSRDNIGSPLHF.

This clonotype was recorded a few times. The chain uses TRBV7-2 and TRBJ2-7; a weak D match, TRBD2 (5 bases). The germline CDR1 and CDR2 sequences are SGHTA and FQGNSA. CDR3 size: 14 residues. V was cut by 3 bases and J by 3 bases, with 12 bases left in between. For the CDR3, the DNA is TGTGCCAGCAGCTTCCTGGACTCGTACTACGAGCAGTACTTC. Translation gives CASSFLDSYYEQYF.

The chain combines TRBV7-8 with TRBJ2-3; 9 nucleotides match TRBD2. With 1 base clipped from V and 3 bases from J, the junction kept 5 bases outside the gene matches. The CDR3 totals 16 residues. The germline CDR1 and CDR2 sequences are SGHVS and FQNEAQ. CDR3 sequence: CASSLEQTSGTDTQYF. The CDR3 DNA reads as TGTGCCAGCAGCTTAGAACAGACTAGCGGAACAGATACGCAGTATTTT.

This chain connects TRBV27 to TRBJ2-5; 7 nucleotides agree with TRBD2. The J call may be faulty, since TRBJ2-7 better matches the DNA end. The CDR3 is made up of 15 amino acids. Germline assignment: CDR1 MNHEY and CDR2 SMNVEV (reference sequence). CDR3 protein: CASSLVLAARDEQYF. Written as DNA, the CDR3 is TGTGCCAGCAGTTTAGTGCTAGCGGCCAGGGACGAGCAGTACTTC.

The CDR3 sequence: CSAHRGWQETQYF. CDR3 bases: TGCAGTGCTCACAGGGGATGGCAAGAGACCCAGTACTTC. V is TRBV20-1 and J is TRBJ2-5; 7 nucleotides line up with TRBD1. In germline, CDR1 is DFQATT, CDR2 SNEGSKA (reference sequence). With 5 bases clipped from V and 2 bases from J, the junction kept 5 bases outside the gene matches. This CDR3 is built from 13 residues.

The CDR3 reads CASSEGTASPYGYTF. The CDR3 DNA reads as TGTGCCAGCAGTGAAGGGACAGCCTCTCCCTATGGCTACACCTTC. V and J are TRBV6-1 and TRBJ1-2; D might be TRBD1 (6 bases). CDR3 length: 15 residues. Per germline, CDR1 MNHNS and CDR2 SASEGT. V was clipped by 1 base and J by 4 bases, with 13 bases between them.

This clonotype was recorded a few times. V and J are TRBV7-9 and TRBJ2-4; D not certain. Matching the DNA end better, TRBJ2-7 makes the J call doubtful. Per germline, CDR1 SEHNR and CDR2 FQNEAQ (reference sequence). The CDR3 runs 12 residues. The CDR3 DNA reads TGTGCCAGCAGTGCATTTACCTACGAGCAGTACTTC. Translation: CASSAFTYEQYF.

This clonotype was recorded at least ten times. The junction does not match germline at one end; this may be a read error. The rearrangement joins TRBV7-9 to TRBJ2-3; 8 bases are shared with TRBD2. The germline gives CDR1 SEHNR, CDR2 FQNEAQ (reference sequence). The CDR3 is made up of 12 amino acids. CDR3 loop: CASSLAGSTQYF. The CDR3 DNA reads TGTGCCAGCAGTTTAGCGGGGTCTACGCAGTATTTT.

This clonotype showed up just a few times. The chain couples TRBV5-1 to TRBJ2-1; 7 bases are a match to TRBD2. The CDR3 consists of 17 residues. Trimming removed 0 bases from V and 2 bases from J; junction bases left unmatched: 8. CDR1 and CDR2 from the germline V gene are SGHRS and YFSETQ. CDR3: CASSLEVREDPYNEQFF. The CDR3, as DNA: TGCGCCAGCAGCTTGGAAGTTCGGGAGGACCCCTACAATGAGCAGTTCTTC.

This clonotype was observed a few times. The rearrangement links TRBV5-6 to TRBJ2-1; no clear D. The CDR3 runs 15 residues. V was clipped by 6 bases and J by 0 bases, with 13 bases between them. Germline V gives CDR1 SGHDT, CDR2 YYEEEE. Here the CDR3 reads CASNHGQDSYNEQFF. DNA of the CDR3: TGTGCCAGCAACCACGGCCAGGACTCCTACAATGAGCAGTTCTTC.

This sequence joins TRBV7-9 and TRBJ2-6; weak D call: TRBD2 (5 bases). Germline V gives CDR1 SEHNR, CDR2 FQNEAQ (reference sequence). The CDR3 covers 16 residues. Trimming removed 3 bases from V and 0 bases from J, with 9 bases in between. CDR3 loop: CASSFEGSSGANVLTF. CDR3 in DNA: TGTGCCAGCAGCTTTGAGGGTAGCTCTGGGGCCAACGTCCTGACTTTC. The variable domain in full, completed from reference TRBV7-9 and TRBJ2-6, reads DTGVSQNPRHKITKRGQNVTFRCDPISEHNRLYWYRQTLGQGPEFLTYFQNEAQLEKSRLLSDRFSAERPKGSFSTLEIQRTEQGDSAMYLCASSFEGSSGANVLTFGAGSRLTVL.

V and J are TRBV20-1 and TRBJ2-7, with 13 positions matching TRBD2. CDR1 and CDR2 from the germline V gene are DFQATT and SNEGSKA (reference sequence). J gave up 9 bases and V 5 bases, and 7 bases lay outside the gene matches. This CDR3 comprises 13 residues. The CDR3 loop is CSAAGTSGNAQYF. The CDR3 nucleotides read TGCAGTGCTGCCGGGACTAGCGGGAACGCGCAGTACTTC.

The chain has TRBV21-1 and TRBJ1-6; the DNA was not compared with TRBD1, the D call given in the table. TRBV21-1 is assigned pseudogene status. This CDR3 has 17 residues. The CDR3 DNA reads TGTGCCAGCAGCAAAAATAACGGGGACGCACGGGATTCACCCCTCCACTTT. Protein product: CASSKNNGDARDSPLHF.

This clonotype was seen a handful of times. This chain uses TRBV4-1 with TRBJ1-5; D is ambiguous. The CDR3 consists of 15 residues. V was clipped by 0 bases and J by 0 bases, with 6 bases between them. CDR1 MGHRA and CDR2 YSYEKL come from the germline V gene. CDR3 in amino acids: CASSQDPISNQPQHF. CDR3 nucleotide sequence: TGCGCCAGCAGCCAAGACCCCATTAGCAATCAGCCCCAGCATTTT.

The chain uses TRBV20-1 and TRBJ1-2; D gene unclear. V dropped 2 bases and J dropped 4 bases, with 14 bases sitting between them. Germline assignment: CDR1 DFQATT and CDR2 SNEGSKA (reference sequence). The CDR3 covers 14 residues. The CDR3 DNA is TGCAGTGCTAGACAGGTTAGGCGGACCTATGGCTACACCTTC. Translated: CSARQVRRTYGYTF.

The chain couples TRBV12-3 or TRBV12-4 to TRBJ2-1; no clear D. Trimming removed 5 bases at V and 2 bases at J, with 22 bases between. This CDR3 has 18 residues. CDR3 DNA: TGTGCCAGCAGTCCGCCCGAAAACACCCTTAGTGCCTACAATGAGCAGTTCTTC. Residues: CASSPPENTLSAYNEQFF.

This chain links TRBV30 with TRBJ2-7; D is uncertain. V lost 1 base and J lost 4, with 5 bases in between. Germline CDR1 is GTSNPN and CDR2 is SVGIG (reference sequence). This CDR3 has 11 amino acids. CDR3 DNA: TGTGCCTGGAGTGGACATTACGAGCAGTACTTC. Translating it yields CAWSGHYEQYF. Full variable domain (remainder filled in from reference TRBV30 and TRBJ2-7): SQTIHQWPATLVQPVGSPLSLECTVEGTSNPNLYWYRQAAGRGLQLLFYSVGIGQISSEVPQNLSASRPQDRQFILSSKKLLLSDSGFYLCAWSGHYEQYFGPGTRLTVT.

This clonotype was observed a handful of times. The CDR3 DNA reads as TGTGCCAGCAGTCCCTACCAGGGGGGGGAGGGCCTGAAGACCCAGTACTTC. Encoded protein: CASSPYQGGEGLKTQYF. The chain has TRBV28 and TRBJ2-5; D tentatively reads TRBD1 or TRBD2 (7 bases each). V was cut by 5 bases and J by 6 bases, with 25 bases left in between. CDR1 and CDR2 from the germline V gene are MDHEN and SYDVKM. The CDR3 consists of 17 residues. The full variable domain, in which reference TRBV28 and TRBJ2-5 provide the parts outside the CDR3, is DVKVTQSSRYLVKRTGEKVFLECVQDMDHENMFWYRQDPGLGLRLIYFSYDVKMKEKGDIPEGYSVSREKKERFSLILESASTNQTSMYLCASSPYQGGEGLKTQYFGPGTRLLVL.

The CDR3 nucleotides are TGCGCCAGCAGCTTGACAGGGGGCGATGGCTATGGCTACACCTTC. The encoded protein is CASSLTGGDGYGYTF. The chain is built from TRBV5-1 and TRBJ1-2, with 9 positions matching TRBD1. The germline V gene has CDR1 SGHRS and CDR2 YFSETQ. V shed 1 base and J 4 bases; nucleotides not matched to a gene: 5. The CDR3 has 15 residues.

This clonotype was observed many times. This sequence joins TRBV4-2 and TRBJ2-1; 10 nucleotides align to TRBD2. Per the germline V gene, CDR1 is LGHNA and CDR2 is YNFKEQ. The V gene end was trimmed by 2 bases and the J gene end by 7 bases; junction bases not matched to a gene: 14. The CDR3 covers 18 residues. The CDR3 protein is CASSQRGELLAGSNEQFF. DNA for the CDR3: TGTGCCAGCAGCCAAAGGGGAGAATTACTAGCGGGATCTAATGAGCAGTTCTTC.

V gene TRBV6-5 combines with J gene TRBJ1-2; TRBD1 might be the D (5 bases). From germline, CDR1 is MNHEY and CDR2 SVGAGI. The CDR3 extends over 14 amino acids. Trimming cost V 2 bases and J 4 bases, with 11 bases left between them. The DNA of the CDR3 is TGTGCCAGCAGTTACCAGGGTTCGGCCTATGGCTACACCTTC. Protein product: CASSYQGSAYGYTF.